The clone carrying this TCR beta chain was picked up many times. In the original analysis: Amplified reference gene primers provided the basis for estimating nucleated cell counts. TCRdb keeps only in-frame clones here, not all; method: immunoSEQ multiplex PCR. The V and J calls and clone size are taken from that table; D and trimming were inferred from the DNA. This table holds 80,000 to 95,000 clones, approximately 86% found once. In germline, CDR1 is LGHNA, CDR2 YNFKEQ. This CDR3 comprises 15 residues. The ends lost 4 bases at V and 2 bases at J; junction bases unmatched: 4. The source of the sample is a study of blood T cell repertoires in COVID-19.

The J gene is TRBJ2-5, the V gene TRBV4-2, with 10 bases aligning to TRBD1. The sequence was collected from a human donor in a cohort sampled during active COVID-19. The material sequenced was peripheral blood. The CDR3 DNA reads as TGTGCCAGCAGCCTCGACAGGGGGCAACAAGAGACCCAGTACTTC. Its protein is CASSLDRGQQETQYF.